The 24 T cell receptor beta chains listed next were all sequenced from one sample in a study of Ad26.COV2.S vaccination and SARS-CoV-2 variants. Profiled with immunoSEQ multiplex PCR; TCRdb holds only in-frame clones, not every one. The table records more than 150,000 clones, approximately 90% of them present only once. The sequenced sample was peripheral blood, obtained after recovery from COVID-19. The receptor set was obtained from a human donor who had recovered from COVID-19.

The V call is TRBV10-3, the J call TRBJ1-5, with unresolved D. The V gene's germline CDR1 is ENHRY and CDR2 SYGVKD. The CDR3 runs to 14 residues. The V and J ends lost 4 bases and 0 bases respectively, with 7 bases between them. CDR3: CAISGEYSNQPQHF. The CDR3 DNA reads TGTGCCATCAGTGGGGAGTATAGCAATCAGCCCCAGCATTTT.

In its sample, this clone was seen a few times. The chain links TRBV10-3 to TRBJ2-3; TRBD2 matches 15 bases. The CDR3 totals 18 residues. Germline V gene data show CDR1 as ENHRY and CDR2 as SYGVKD. The J segment lost 3 bases and the V segment lost 6 bases, leaving 10 bases of the junction unmatched. CDR3 in amino acids: CAISLGLAGGIGTDTQYF. The CDR3 DNA reads TGTGCCATCAGCCTCGGACTAGCGGGAGGGATCGGTACAGATACGCAGTATTTT.

The chain employs TRBV4-1 and TRBJ2-2, with 12 nucleotides matching TRBD2. The J segment lost 0 bases and the V segment lost 0 bases, leaving 5 bases of the junction unmatched. The CDR3 sequence is 19 residues long. Germline CDR1 reads MGHRA; CDR2 reads YSYEKL. Here the CDR3 DNA reads TGCGCCAGCAGCCAAGAGGGACTAGCGGGCATAACGAACACCGGGGAGCTGTTTTTT. Protein product: CASSQEGLAGITNTGELFF.

The rearrangement uses TRBV9 and TRBJ2-7, with TRBD2 identical over 9 bases. From germline, CDR1 is SGDLS and CDR2 YYNGEE. V lost 0 bases, J lost 6 bases, and 7 bases stayed unmatched. The CDR3 sequence is 15 residues long. The CDR3: CASSVDERGAVEQYF. CDR3 nucleotide sequence: TGTGCCAGCAGCGTAGACGAGCGGGGGGCGGTCGAGCAGTACTTC.

V usage is TRBV12-3 or TRBV12-4 and J usage is TRBJ1-1; D not certain. The CDR3 is made up of 13 amino acids. V was cut by 2 bases and J by 1 base, with 5 bases left in between. CDR3 coding DNA: TGTGCCAGCAGTTTATTCAGGAACACTGAAGCTTTCTTT. This codes for CASSLFRNTEAFF.

The chain uses TRBV7-2 and TRBJ2-3; 13 bases are shared with TRBD2. CDR1 and CDR2 from the germline V gene are SGHTA and FQGNSA. The CDR3 totals 16 residues. V shed 6 bases and J 4 bases; nucleotides not matched to a gene: 7. In nucleotides, the CDR3 is TGTGCCAGCAGGTCAACCACTAGCGGGGGGGCAGATACGCAGTATTTT. Protein product: CASRSTTSGGADTQYF.

The rearrangement uses TRBV18 and TRBJ1-5; no reliable D call. There are 14 residues in the CDR3. Trimming removed 2 bases at V and 3 bases at J, with 8 bases between. Germline-derived CDR1 and CDR2 are KGHSH and LQKENI. The CDR3 reads CASSPGPSNQPQHF. The CDR3 DNA reads TGTGCCAGCTCACCAGGACCTTCCAATCAGCCCCAGCATTTT.

CDR3 DNA: TGCGCCAGCAGCTGGGCTCGGTACCAAGAGACCCAGTACTTC. It codes for CASSWARYQETQYF. The chain links TRBV5-1 to TRBJ2-5; D gene uncertain. CDR1 and CDR2 (germline): SGHRS, YFSETQ. The CDR3 extends over 14 amino acids. The V end was cut by 3 bases, the J end by 0 bases, with 9 bases between.

The rearrangement joins TRBV19 to TRBJ2-2, with TRBD2 matching over 16 bases. V shed 7 bases, J shed 4 bases, and the junction held 12 bases outside the gene matches. The germline gives CDR1 LNHDA, CDR2 SQIVND (reference sequence). The CDR3 loop spans 19 amino acids. The CDR3 DNA sequence: TGTGCCAGTAACCCGGGACTAGCGGGAGGGCCTTTAATCACCGGGGAGCTGTTTTTT. Its translation: CASNPGLAGGPLITGELFF.

This clone has just one count. The J gene is TRBJ1-1, the V gene TRBV2, with D unresolved. Germline lookup yields CDR1 SNHLY and CDR2 FYNNEI. V was pared by 6 bases and J by 0 bases, with 11 bases between. The CDR3 length is 14 residues. In nucleotides, the CDR3 is TGTGCCAGCAGGCCGGGAGCCGTGAACACTGAAGCTTTCTTT. Translation gives CASRPGAVNTEAFF.

This chain links TRBV5-1 with TRBJ2-1; 8 positions match TRBD2. CDR1 SGHRS and CDR2 YFSETQ come from the germline V gene. Germline trimming cut 5 bases from V and 12 bases from J; bases unmatched to any gene: 13. CDR3 size: 14 residues. Written as DNA, the CDR3 is TGCGCCAGCAGTGAGCGGGGGAGCCCCGTGACGCAGTTCTTC. Amino acids: CASSERGSPVTQFF. The full variable domain, with the rest looked up from reference TRBV5-1 and TRBJ2-1, is KAGVTQTPRYLIKTRGQQVTLSCSPISGHRSVSWYQQTPGQGLQFLFEYFSETQRNKGNFPGRFSGRQFSNSRSEMNVSTLELGDSALYLCASSERGSPVTQFFGPGTRLTVL.

The J gene is TRBJ2-7, the V gene TRBV5-8, with TRBD1 matching 8 bases. V shed 2 bases and J 5 bases; nucleotides not matched to a gene: 6. CDR3 length: 14 amino acids. CDR1 and CDR2 from the germline V gene are SGHTS and YDEGEE. The CDR3 DNA follows: TGTGCCAGCAGCTTCACAGGACAGGGCAACGAGCAGTACTTC. Translating it yields CASSFTGQGNEQYF.

The J gene is TRBJ2-3, the V gene TRBV3-1 (or the pseudogene TRBV3-2); TRBD1 aligns across 7 bases. From germline, CDR1 is LGHDT and CDR2 YNNKEL (reference sequence). V dropped 5 bases and J dropped 4; count of bases not matched to a gene: 6. CDR3 size: 14 residues. CDR3 nucleotides: TGTGCCAGCAGCACCCGACAGGGTGCAGATACGCAGTATTTT. The encoded protein is CASSTRQGADTQYF.

This chain links TRBV24-1 with TRBJ2-2; TRBD1 might be the D (6 bases). With 5 bases removed from V and 3 bases from J, the gap between germline ends came to 9 bases. The CDR3 covers 14 residues. From germline, CDR1 is KGHDR and CDR2 SFDVKD. This CDR3 reads CATSVAGDTGELFF. The DNA of the CDR3 is TGTGCCACCAGTGTGGCAGGGGACACCGGGGAGCTGTTTTTT.

V is TRBV27 and J is TRBJ1-1, with 7 bases lining up with TRBD1. Germline V gene sequence: CDR1 MNHEY, CDR2 SMNVEV (reference sequence). The CDR3 extends over 16 amino acids. Unmatched junction bases numbered 11, after V lost 2 bases and J lost 5 bases. In DNA, the CDR3 is TGTGCCAGCAGTTTAGGGGGCTACAGGGGAGGGACTGAAGCTTTCTTT. It encodes CASSLGGYRGGTEAFF.

Comments on this clone: The identical CDR3 is also encoded by other nucleotide sequences in the sample. The chain recombines TRBV5-1 with TRBJ1-6, with D possibly matching TRBD1 (5 bases). CDR1 and CDR2 from the germline V gene are SGHRS and YFSETQ. The CDR3 totals 15 residues. Between the trimmed V and J ends, which lost 2 bases and 10 bases, there was a span of 16 bases. The CDR3 here is CASSLKGQGGSPLHF. The DNA for the CDR3 is TGCGCCAGCAGCTTAAAGGGGCAGGGCGGGTCACCCCTCCACTTT.

CDR3 DNA sequence: TGCGCCAGCAGCTTGGCGGGCGGGGCGGCTAATGAAAAACTGTTTTTT. Translating it yields CASSLAGGAANEKLFF. The V gene is TRBV5-1, the J gene TRBJ1-4, with D possibly TRBD1 on 5 matching bases. V lost 0 bases and J lost 3, with 12 bases in between. Per the germline V gene, CDR1 is SGHRS and CDR2 is YFSETQ. CDR3 length: 16 amino acids. The variable domain in full, with the rest retrieved from reference TRBV5-1 and TRBJ1-4, is KAGVTQTPRYLIKTRGQQVTLSCSPISGHRSVSWYQQTPGQGLQFLFEYFSETQRNKGNFPGRFSGRQFSNSRSEMNVSTLELGDSALYLCASSLAGGAANEKLFFGSGTQLSVL.

The genes are TRBV18 and TRBJ2-5, with 7 bases that match TRBD2. There are 16 residues in the CDR3. J was trimmed by 3 bases and V by 3 bases; bases with no gene match: 10. Germline lookup yields CDR1 KGHSH and CDR2 LQKENI. The DNA of the CDR3 is TGTGCCAGCTCACCCGGGCCCTGGGGGGGTGAAGAGACCCAGTACTTC. Protein product: CASSPGPWGGEETQYF.

The chain combines TRBV3-1 (or the pseudogene TRBV3-2) with TRBJ2-5; TRBD2 matches at 10 bases. This CDR3 has 16 residues. CDR1 is LGHDT and CDR2 is YNNKEL in the germline V gene (reference sequence). Trimming cost V 1 base and J 0 bases; bases outside gene matches: 2. The DNA for the CDR3 is TGTGCCAGCAGCCAAGCCAGCGGGGGGGACCAAGAGACCCAGTACTTC. Its translation is CASSQASGGDQETQYF.

This chain links TRBV7-8 with TRBJ1-2; 7 bases match TRBD1. Germline CDR1 is SGHVS and CDR2 is FQNEAQ. Unmatched junction bases numbered 7, after V lost 5 bases and J lost 4 bases. The CDR3 covers 14 residues. The CDR3, as DNA: TGTGCCAGCAGCGAAGACAGGGCCGTCTATGGCTACACCTTC. Translation gives CASSEDRAVYGYTF. The full variable domain, rest sourced from reference TRBV7-8 and TRBJ1-2, is GAGVSQSPRYKVAKRGQDVALRCDPISGHVSLFWYQQALGQGPEFLTYFQNEAQLDKSGLPSDRFFAERPEGSVSTLKIQRTQQEDSAVYLCASSEDRAVYGYTFGSGTRLTVV.

The V call is TRBV5-1, the J call TRBJ1-2; 7 bases line up with TRBD1. With 4 bases clipped from V and 8 bases from J, the junction kept 20 bases outside the gene matches. The CDR3 has 17 residues. Germline CDR1 is SGHRS and CDR2 is YFSETQ. Here the CDR3 reads CASSSDRVKASAAGYTF. Written as DNA, the CDR3 is TGCGCCAGCAGCAGTGACAGGGTAAAGGCTTCAGCGGCCGGCTACACCTTC.

About this clone itself: The sample holds other DNA sequences that translate to the same CDR3. Here the CDR3 reads CASSSSMNTEAFF. DNA of the CDR3: TGTGCCAGCAGCTCCAGTATGAACACTGAAGCTTTCTTT. The genes are TRBV7-9 and TRBJ1-1; no clear D. The length of the CDR3 is 13 residues. Trimming took off 4 bases at V and 0 bases at J, with 6 bases between the two ends. Per the germline V gene, CDR1 is SEHNR and CDR2 is FQNEAQ (reference sequence).

The chain couples TRBV11-3 to TRBJ2-1; 10 bases are a match to TRBD2. With V trimmed by 1 base and J by 6 bases, 6 bases remained unmatched. Per the germline V gene, CDR1 is SGHNT and CDR2 is YENEEA. The CDR3 is 16 residues long. CDR3 protein: CASSLVGSGGPNEQFF. The CDR3 nucleotides read TGTGCCAGCAGCTTAGTGGGTAGCGGGGGGCCCAATGAGCAGTTCTTC.

The chain carries TRBV6-6 and TRBJ2-7; tentative D call: TRBD1 (5 bases). The CDR3 is 15 amino acids. Germline V CDR1 and CDR2: MNHNY, SVGAGI (reference sequence). V lost 0 bases and J 9 bases, leaving 18 bases between the germline ends. The DNA for the CDR3 is TGTGCCAGCAGTTACTCCACGACAGAACTTTTAGCGCAGTACTTC. Its translation is CASSYSTTELLAQYF.